The entry below gives a single TCR beta chain sequence along with its context. The antigen is not known. Other DNA sequences within the sample encode an identical CDR3. Sequencing used immunoSEQ multiplex PCR; TCRdb keeps in-frame clones, though not all of them. The table has tens of thousands of clones, about four fifths seen once; the top ten hold roughly 1%. The V and J ends lost 1 base and 2 bases respectively, with 11 bases between them. Germline V gives CDR1 SEHNR, CDR2 FQNEAQ (reference sequence). CDR3 length: 15 amino acids. The data are from a study of OX40 agonist ivuxolimab in advanced cancers. Study-wide results and limits: On average, CD8+ T cells showed a greater number of expanded clones than CD4+.

J is TRBJ1-1 and V is TRBV7-9, with D uncertain. The sample consisted of CD4+ or CD8+ T cells sorted from blood, taken in a trial of the OX40 agonist ivuxolimab. The sequence came from an adult with an advanced solid tumor such as melanoma, head and neck, liver or kidney cancer. The CDR3 DNA reads TGTGCCAGCAGCTTAGGGGGATCAGGTAACACTGAAGCTTTCTTT. Translation gives CASSLGGSGNTEAFF.